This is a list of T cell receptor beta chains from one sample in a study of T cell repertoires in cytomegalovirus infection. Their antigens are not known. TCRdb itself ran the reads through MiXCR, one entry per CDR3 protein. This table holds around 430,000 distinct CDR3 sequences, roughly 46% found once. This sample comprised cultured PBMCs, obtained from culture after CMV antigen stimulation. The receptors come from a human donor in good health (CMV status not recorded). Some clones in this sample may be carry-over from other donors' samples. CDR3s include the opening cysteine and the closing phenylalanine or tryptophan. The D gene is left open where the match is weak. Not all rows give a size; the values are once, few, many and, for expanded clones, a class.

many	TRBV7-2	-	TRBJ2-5	TGTGCCAGCAGTAATACGATGGGTGAGACCCAGTACTTC	CASSNTMGETQYF
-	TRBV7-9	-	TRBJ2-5	TGTGCCAGCAGCTTAGCCGGAGGTGGCAGGCAAGAGACCCAGTACTTC	CASSLAGGGRQETQYF
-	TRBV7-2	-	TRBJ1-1	TGTGCCAGCAGCCCCGGGCCGGGCCCTTTCTTT	CASSPGPGPFF
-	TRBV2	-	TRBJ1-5	TGTGCCAGCATCCTTCTGCGGTGGCCCCAGCATTTT	CASILLRWPQHF
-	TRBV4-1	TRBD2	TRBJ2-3	TGCGCCAGCAGTTCCCCCACCGGGACTACGACAGATACGCAGTATTTT	CASSSPTGTTTDTQYF
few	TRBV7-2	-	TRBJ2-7	TGTGCCAGCAGCTTAGCTAGGCACGGGTCCTACGAGCAGTACTTC	CASSLARHGSYEQYF
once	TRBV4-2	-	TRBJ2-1	TGTGCCAGCAGGTCCCTTCGGGAGCTCTACAATGAGCAGTTCTTC	CASRSLRELYNEQFF
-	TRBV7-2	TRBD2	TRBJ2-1	TGTGCCAGCAGCAGAGCCCAGGGAGGGAGCTCCTACAATGAGCAGTTCTTC	CASSRAQGGSSYNEQFF
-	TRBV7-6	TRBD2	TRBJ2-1	TGTGCCAGCAGCTTAAGCGGGAGTAACTTGTACAATGAGCAGTTCTTC	CASSLSGSNLYNEQFF
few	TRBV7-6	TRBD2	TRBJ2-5	TGTGCCAGCAGCATCGGACTAGTGAGGGAGACCCAGTACTTC	CASSIGLVRETQYF